This entry lists 9 T cell receptor beta chains sequenced from one sample in a study of T cells in Graves' hyperthyroidism and ophthalmopathy. The TCR beta CDR3 regions underwent amplification using RNA transcripts as the source. The TCR CDR3 was amplified in a first-round RT-PCR using the HTBI primer set. In TCRdb, the multiplex PCR reads were re-called with MiXCR into one record per CDR3 protein. The sample includes some 360,000 distinct CDR3 sequences, 15% to 20% of them seen just once. The sample consisted of blood. The receptors were sampled from a woman aged 40 to 50 with Graves' ophthalmopathy.

This clonotype was detected only once. This rearrangement joins TRBV20-1 to TRBJ1-1; D is unresolved. The CDR3 loop spans 10 amino acids. Trimming removed 6 bases from V and 11 bases from J, with 13 bases in between. Per germline, CDR1 DFQATT and CDR2 SNEGSKA (reference sequence). This CDR3 reads CSADRVEAFF. The CDR3 bases are TGCAGTGCCGATCGGGTGGAGGCTTTCTTT.

This clonotype has a count of ten or more. V is TRBV6-1 and J is TRBJ1-3, with TRBD1 matching over 7 bases. V trimming: 5 bases; J trimming: 0 bases; junction bases outside the gene matches: 7. Germline lookup yields CDR1 MNHNS and CDR2 SASEGT. The length of the CDR3 is 16 residues. CDR3 DNA sequence: TGTGCCAGCAGTATTAGGGGGCAGATCTCTGGAAACACCATATATTTT. This sequence encodes CASSIRGQISGNTIYF.

This clonotype occurred many times. The gene calls are TRBV11-1 and TRBJ1-6; D is unclear. The germline V gene has CDR1 SGHAT and CDR2 FQDESV (reference sequence). The CDR3 runs 16 residues. The V end was cut by 0 bases, the J end by 5 bases, with 11 bases between. CDR3 in amino acids: CASSLAPDPHNSPLHF. Written as DNA, the CDR3 is TGTGCCAGCAGCTTAGCACCAGACCCGCATAATTCACCCCTCCACTTT.

This clonotype was recorded at least ten times. V usage is TRBV29-1 and J usage is TRBJ2-5; 9 nucleotides line up with TRBD1. The CDR3 totals 19 residues. V was pared by 0 bases and J by 5 bases, with 19 bases of the junction left unmatched. Germline V gene data show CDR1 as SQVTM and CDR2 as ANQGSEA. For the CDR3, the DNA is TGCAGCGTTGAAGACCTAAGGTCTTGGGGGACAGGGCCCCTGGAGACCCAGTACTTC. As protein: CSVEDLRSWGTGPLETQYF.

This chain connects TRBV27 to TRBJ2-7, with 10 positions matching TRBD1. V shed 4 bases and J 5 bases; nucleotides not matched to a gene: 14. This CDR3 has 17 amino acids. The V gene's germline CDR1 is MNHEY and CDR2 SMNVEV (reference sequence). This chain's CDR3 is CASSSHPFDRGHHEQYF. The CDR3 DNA is TGTGCCAGCAGTTCCCACCCGTTTGACAGGGGGCATCACGAGCAGTACTTC.

CDR3 bases: TGCAGCGTTGATGGCCGTAACTATGGCTACACCTTC. This gives the protein CSVDGRNYGYTF. The V and J genes are TRBV29-1 and TRBJ1-2; D unclear. Germline V gene lookup returns CDR1 SQVTM and CDR2 ANQGSEA. The V end was cut by 3 bases, the J end by 1 base, with 6 bases between. The CDR3 has 12 amino acids. Full variable domain (remainder filled in from reference TRBV29-1 and TRBJ1-2): SAVISQKPSRDICQRGTSLTIQCQVDSQVTMMFWYRQQPGQSLTLIATANQGSEATYESGFVIDKFPISRPNLTFSTLTVSNMSPEDSSIYLCSVDGRNYGYTFGSGTRLTVV.

This clonotype was seen many times. The chain uses TRBV5-1 and TRBJ2-7, with a tentative D call TRBD2 (5 bases). This CDR3 is 14 amino acids long. Germline CDR1 is SGHRS and CDR2 is YFSETQ. V was trimmed by 0 bases and J by 5 bases, leaving 12 bases between them. CDR3 nucleotide sequence: TGCGCCAGCAGCTTGGGGGCGGAGGCTAACGAGCAGTACTTC. Protein sequence: CASSLGAEANEQYF.

This clonotype was recorded many times. The chain carries TRBV6-5 and TRBJ2-7, with a weak D call TRBD2 (6 bases). The CDR3 extends over 15 amino acids. The germline gives CDR1 MNHEY, CDR2 SVGAGI. Trimming took off 0 bases at V and 7 bases at J, with 16 bases between the two ends. The CDR3 is CASSYSRVGGWEQYF. For the CDR3, the DNA is TGTGCCAGCAGTTACTCCCGCGTGGGAGGATGGGAGCAGTACTTC.

This clonotype appeared many times. V and J are TRBV20-1 and TRBJ2-7; D not certain. Germline V CDR1 and CDR2: DFQATT, SNEGSKA (reference sequence). Trimming left V 1 base short and J 0 bases short, with 7 bases between. The CDR3 runs 13 residues. This CDR3 reads CSARAPHSYEQYF. The CDR3 DNA is TGCAGTGCTAGAGCCCCTCACTCCTACGAGCAGTACTTC.